This is a list of T cell receptor beta chains from one sample in a study of blood T cell repertoires in COVID-19. This table comes from immunoSEQ multiplex PCR, and its TCRdb copy is limited to in-frame clones, with some not included. The sample holds fewer than 350,000 clones, about 86% seen once. The sequenced sample consisted of peripheral blood. These receptors originate from a woman aged 25 to 39 with COVID-19, enrolled during active disease. Each CDR3 is given with its conserved first and last residue. D genes are given only for firm matches. A clone size is listed for some rows: how often the clone was seen (once, few, many), or a class if it is expanded.

>14|NA|TRBV25-1|NA|TRBJ2-5
TGTGCCAGCAGTGAATCGGGGTTGGGGGAGACCCAGTACTTC
CASSESGLGETQYF
>14|NA|TRBV7-8|NA|TRBJ2-7
TGTGCCAGCAGCGTCCTCCGGGGTAGCTACGAGCAGTACTTC
CASSVLRGSYEQYF
>15|NA|TRBV11-2|NA|TRBJ1-6
TGTGCCAGCAGCTTAGATCCAGGTCTCTATTCACCCCTCCACTTT
CASSLDPGLYSPLHF
>13|NA|TRBV5-1|NA|TRBJ2-5
TGCGCCAGCCGCCGGACAGTTCAAGAGACCCAGTACTTC
CASRRTVQETQYF
>14|TRBD1|TRBV2|NA|TRBJ1-2
TGTGCCAGCAGGAGACAGGGGGCGGACTATGGCTACACCTTC
CASRRQGADYGYTF
>11|NA|TRBV6-5|NA|TRBJ2-1
TGTGCCAGCAGTTACTCCGGGGAGCAGTTCTTC
CASSYSGEQFF
>14|NA|TRBV3-1/TRBV3-2|few|TRBJ1-2
TGTGCCAGCAGCCAAGGGTCGGGGAACTATGGCTACACCTTC
CASSQGSGNYGYTF
>16|TRBD1|TRBV7-9|NA|TRBJ2-3
TGTGCCAGCAGCCAAAGGGACAGGGGAAAGGCAGATACGCAGTATTTT
CASSQRDRGKADTQYF
>14|NA|TRBV10-1|NA|TRBJ1-1
TGCGCCAGCAGCCTCGGGAGGACCTACACTGAAGCTTTCTTT
CASSLGRTYTEAFF
>13|NA|TRBV19|NA|TRBJ2-2
TGTGCCAGTAGTCCGTCCGGGATCGGGGAGCTGTTTTTT
CASSPSGIGELFF
>16|TRBD1|TRBV29-1|NA|TRBJ2-1
TGCAGCGTTGAAGATCAGGGACAGGATTGGGACAATGAGCAGTTCTTC
CSVEDQGQDWDNEQFF